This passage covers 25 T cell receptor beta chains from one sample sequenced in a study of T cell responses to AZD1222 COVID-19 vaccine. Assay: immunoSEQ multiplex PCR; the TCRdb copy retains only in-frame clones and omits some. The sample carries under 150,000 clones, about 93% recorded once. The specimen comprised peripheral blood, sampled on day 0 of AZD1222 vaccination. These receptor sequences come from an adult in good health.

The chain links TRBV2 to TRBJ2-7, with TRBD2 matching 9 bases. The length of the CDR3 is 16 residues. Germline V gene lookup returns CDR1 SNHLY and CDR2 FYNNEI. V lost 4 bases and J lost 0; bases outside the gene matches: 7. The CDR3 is CASSGASGASSYEQYF. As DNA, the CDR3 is TGTGCCAGCAGTGGGGCTAGCGGGGCCTCCTCCTACGAGCAGTACTTC.

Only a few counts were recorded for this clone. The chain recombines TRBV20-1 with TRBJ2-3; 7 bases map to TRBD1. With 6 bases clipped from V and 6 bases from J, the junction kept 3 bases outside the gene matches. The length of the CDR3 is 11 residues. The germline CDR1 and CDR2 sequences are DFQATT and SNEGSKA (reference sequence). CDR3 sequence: CSAYRGDTQYF. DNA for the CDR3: TGCAGTGCCTACAGGGGTGATACGCAGTATTTT.

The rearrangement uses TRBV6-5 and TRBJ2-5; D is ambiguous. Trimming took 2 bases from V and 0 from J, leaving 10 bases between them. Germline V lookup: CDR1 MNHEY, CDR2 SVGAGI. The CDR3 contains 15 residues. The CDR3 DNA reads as TGTGCCAGCAGTTACACGCGACGGAACCAAGAGACCCAGTACTTC. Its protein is CASSYTRRNQETQYF.

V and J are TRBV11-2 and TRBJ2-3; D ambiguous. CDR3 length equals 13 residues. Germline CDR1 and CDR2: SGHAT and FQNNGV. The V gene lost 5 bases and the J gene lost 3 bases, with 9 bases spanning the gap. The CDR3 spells CASSPGWTDTQYF. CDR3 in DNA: TGTGCCAGCAGCCCTGGCTGGACAGATACGCAGTATTTT.

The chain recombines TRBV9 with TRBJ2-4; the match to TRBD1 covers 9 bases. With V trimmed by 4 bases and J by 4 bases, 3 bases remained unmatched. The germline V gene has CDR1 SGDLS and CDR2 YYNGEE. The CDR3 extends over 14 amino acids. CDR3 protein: CASSSGTGKNIQYF. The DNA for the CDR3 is TGTGCCAGCAGCAGCGGGACAGGGAAAAACATTCAGTACTTC.

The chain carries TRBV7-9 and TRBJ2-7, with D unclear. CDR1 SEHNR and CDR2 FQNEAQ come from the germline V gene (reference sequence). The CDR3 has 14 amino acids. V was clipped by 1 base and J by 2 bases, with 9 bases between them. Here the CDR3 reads CASSLDSTTYEQYF. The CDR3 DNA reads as TGTGCCAGCAGCTTAGACAGTACCACCTACGAGCAGTACTTC. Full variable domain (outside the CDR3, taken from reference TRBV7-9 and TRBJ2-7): DTGVSQNPRHKITKRGQNVTFRCDPISEHNRLYWYRQTLGQGPEFLTYFQNEAQLEKSRLLSDRFSAERPKGSFSTLEIQRTEQGDSAMYLCASSLDSTTYEQYFGPGTRLTVT.

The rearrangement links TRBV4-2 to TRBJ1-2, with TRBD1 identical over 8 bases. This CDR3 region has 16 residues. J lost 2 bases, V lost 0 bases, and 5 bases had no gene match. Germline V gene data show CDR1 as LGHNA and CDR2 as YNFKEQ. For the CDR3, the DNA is TGTGCCAGCAGCCAAGATCTGGGGACAGGCAACTATGGCTACACCTTC. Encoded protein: CASSQDLGTGNYGYTF.

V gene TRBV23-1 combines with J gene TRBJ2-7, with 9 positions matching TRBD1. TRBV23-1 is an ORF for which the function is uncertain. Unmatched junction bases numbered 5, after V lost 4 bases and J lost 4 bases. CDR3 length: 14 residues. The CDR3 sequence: CASSPRDREYEQYF. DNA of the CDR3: TGCGCCAGCAGTCCTCGGGACAGGGAGTACGAGCAGTACTTC.

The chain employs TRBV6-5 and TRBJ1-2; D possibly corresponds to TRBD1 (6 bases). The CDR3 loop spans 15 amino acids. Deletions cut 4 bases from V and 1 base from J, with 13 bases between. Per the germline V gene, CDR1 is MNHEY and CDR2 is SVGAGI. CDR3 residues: CASSSQGSFNYGYTF. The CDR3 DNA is TGTGCCAGCAGTTCCCAGGGGTCCTTTAACTATGGCTACACCTTC.

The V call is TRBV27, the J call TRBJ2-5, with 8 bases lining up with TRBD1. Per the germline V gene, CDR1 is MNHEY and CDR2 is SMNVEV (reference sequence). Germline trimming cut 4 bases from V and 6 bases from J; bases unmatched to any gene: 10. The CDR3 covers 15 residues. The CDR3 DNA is TGTGCCAGCAGTTCTACCCCGGACAGGGTAAAGACCCAGTACTTC. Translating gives CASSSTPDRVKTQYF.

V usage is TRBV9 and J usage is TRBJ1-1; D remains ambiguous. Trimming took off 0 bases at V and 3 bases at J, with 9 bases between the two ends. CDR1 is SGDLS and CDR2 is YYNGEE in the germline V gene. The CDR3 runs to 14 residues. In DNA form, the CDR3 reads TGTGCCAGCAGCGTAGCTGAAAGGTACACTGAAGCTTTCTTT. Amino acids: CASSVAERYTEAFF.

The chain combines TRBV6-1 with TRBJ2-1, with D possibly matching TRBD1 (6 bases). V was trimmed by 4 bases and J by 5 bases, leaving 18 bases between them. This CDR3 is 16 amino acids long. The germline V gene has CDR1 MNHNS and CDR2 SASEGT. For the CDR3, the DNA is TGTGCCAGCAGTGGGTTGACAGGCATTGGAGACAATGAGCAGTTCTTC. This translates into CASSGLTGIGDNEQFF.

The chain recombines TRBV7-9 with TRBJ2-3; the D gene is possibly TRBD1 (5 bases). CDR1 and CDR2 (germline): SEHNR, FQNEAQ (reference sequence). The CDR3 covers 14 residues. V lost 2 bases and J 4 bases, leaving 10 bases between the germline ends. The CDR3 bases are TGTGCCAGCAGCTTATATCAGGGTGCAGATACGCAGTATTTT. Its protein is CASSLYQGADTQYF.

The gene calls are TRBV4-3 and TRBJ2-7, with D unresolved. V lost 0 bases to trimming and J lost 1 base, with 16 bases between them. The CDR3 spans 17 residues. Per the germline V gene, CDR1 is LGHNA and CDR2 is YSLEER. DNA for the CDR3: TGCGCCAGCAGCCAAGATGAAATAACCCACGGGTCCTACGAGCAGTACTTC. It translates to CASSQDEITHGSYEQYF.

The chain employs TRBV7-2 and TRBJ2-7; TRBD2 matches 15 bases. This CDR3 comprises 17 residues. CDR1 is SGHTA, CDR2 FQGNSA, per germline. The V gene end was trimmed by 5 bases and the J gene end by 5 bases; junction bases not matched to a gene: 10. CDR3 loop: CASSDPGTSGGRHEQYF. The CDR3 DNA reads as TGTGCCAGCAGCGACCCCGGGACTAGCGGGGGGCGCCACGAGCAGTACTTC.

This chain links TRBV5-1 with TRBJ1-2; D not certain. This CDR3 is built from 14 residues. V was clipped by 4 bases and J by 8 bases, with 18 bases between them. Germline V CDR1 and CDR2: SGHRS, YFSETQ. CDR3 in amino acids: CASSPTAVSSGYTF. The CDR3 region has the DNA TGCGCCAGCAGCCCCACCGCGGTTTCGAGCGGCTACACCTTC.

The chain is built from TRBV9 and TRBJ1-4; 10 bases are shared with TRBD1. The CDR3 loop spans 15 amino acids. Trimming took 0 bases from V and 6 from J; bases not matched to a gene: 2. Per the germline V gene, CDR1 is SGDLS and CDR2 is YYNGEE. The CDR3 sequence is CASSVEGQGYEKLFF. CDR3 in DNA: TGTGCCAGCAGCGTAGAGGGACAGGGGTATGAAAAACTGTTTTTT.

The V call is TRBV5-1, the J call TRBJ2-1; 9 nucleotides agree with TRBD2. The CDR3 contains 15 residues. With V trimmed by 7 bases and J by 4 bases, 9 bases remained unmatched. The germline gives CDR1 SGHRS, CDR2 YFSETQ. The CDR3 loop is CASCEIAGDYNEQFF. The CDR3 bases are TGCGCCAGCTGCGAAATAGCGGGGGATTACAATGAGCAGTTCTTC.

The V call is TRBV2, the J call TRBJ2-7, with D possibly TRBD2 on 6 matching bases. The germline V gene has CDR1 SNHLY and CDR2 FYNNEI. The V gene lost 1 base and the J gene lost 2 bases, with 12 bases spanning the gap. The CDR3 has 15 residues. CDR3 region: CASSEDGGAPYEQYF. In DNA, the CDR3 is TGTGCCAGCAGTGAAGACGGAGGGGCTCCCTACGAGCAGTACTTC.

The CDR3 DNA follows: TGTGCCAGCAGCTTACGTCCAGCTTCCTACAATGAGCAGTTCTTC. It codes for CASSLRPASYNEQFF. This chain links TRBV7-3 with TRBJ2-1; no clear D gene. The germline gives CDR1 SGHTA, CDR2 FQGTGA. Trimming took off 2 bases at V and 1 base at J, with 9 bases between the two ends. CDR3 length: 15 amino acids.

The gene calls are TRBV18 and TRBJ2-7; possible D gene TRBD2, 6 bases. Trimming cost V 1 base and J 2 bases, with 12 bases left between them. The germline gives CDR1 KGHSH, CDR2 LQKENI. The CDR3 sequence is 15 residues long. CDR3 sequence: CASSPLAGLTYEQYF. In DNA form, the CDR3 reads TGTGCCAGCTCACCACTCGCGGGGCTTACCTACGAGCAGTACTTC.

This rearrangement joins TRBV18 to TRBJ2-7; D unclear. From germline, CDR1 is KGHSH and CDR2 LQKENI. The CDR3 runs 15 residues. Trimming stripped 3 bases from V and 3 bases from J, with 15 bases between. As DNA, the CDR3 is TGTGCCAGCTCACCGGGGTTCCTCGCAAGCTACGAGCAGTACTTC. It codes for CASSPGFLASYEQYF. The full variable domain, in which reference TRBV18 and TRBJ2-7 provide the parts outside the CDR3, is NAGVMQNPRHLVRRRGQEARLRCSPMKGHSHVYWYRQLPEEGLKFMVYLQKENIIDESGMPKERFSAEFPKEGPSILRIQQVVRGDSAAYFCASSPGFLASYEQYFGPGTRLTVT.

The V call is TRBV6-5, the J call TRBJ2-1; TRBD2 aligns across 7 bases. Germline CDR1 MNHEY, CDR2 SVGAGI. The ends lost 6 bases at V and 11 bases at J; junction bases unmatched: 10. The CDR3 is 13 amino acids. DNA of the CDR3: TGTGCCAGCAGCCACAACCGGGACTATCAGCAGTTCTTC. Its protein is CASSHNRDYQQFF.

The CDR3: CASIPRLGNYEQYF. CDR3 bases: TGTGCCAGCATCCCCCGGTTAGGGAACTACGAGCAGTACTTC. V and J are TRBV6-5 and TRBJ2-7; D is ambiguous. CDR3 length: 14 amino acids. V lost 7 bases to trimming and J lost 3 bases, with 16 bases between them. Looked up from germline, CDR1 is MNHEY and CDR2 is SVGAGI.

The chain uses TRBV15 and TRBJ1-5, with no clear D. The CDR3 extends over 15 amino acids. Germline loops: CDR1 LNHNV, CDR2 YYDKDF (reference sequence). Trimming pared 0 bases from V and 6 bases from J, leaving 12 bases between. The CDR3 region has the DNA TGTGCCACCAGCAGAGAAGGCGGGGTGGGTCAGCCCCAGCATTTT. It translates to CATSREGGVGQPQHF.